This TCR beta chain derives from a study of CD8+ T cells in alopecia areata. The germline CDR1 and CDR2 sequences are MGHDK and SYGVNS. The V end lost 3 bases, the J end lost 4 bases, and 9 bases lay between the germline ends. There are 13 residues in the CDR3. Extraction and reverse transcription of RNA yielded cDNA as the sequencing template. The method was immunoSEQ multiplex PCR; TCRdb's version includes in-frame clones alone and lacks a portion of them. The table has about 190,000 clones, 50% to 60% seen once. This clone was found a few times. The antigen is unknown. General study points: Sequencing of scalp tissue also captures the resident alphabeta T cells of normal skin. Scalp clonality decreased significantly with tofacitinib, and so did expanded CD8+ clones among the top 100.

Treatment specified: oral pan-JAK inhibitor, 5-10 mg twice daily. This receptor was taken from a human donor with alopecia areata. V usage is TRBV25-1 and J usage is TRBJ2-5; perhaps TRBD1 as D (6 bases). Sequencing used CD4+ T cells sorted from blood, obtained at week 4, from a patient treated with tofacitinib. CDR3 bases: TGTGCCAGCAGTGATACAGGGACAGAGACCCAGTACTTC. It specifies CASSDTGTETQYF.